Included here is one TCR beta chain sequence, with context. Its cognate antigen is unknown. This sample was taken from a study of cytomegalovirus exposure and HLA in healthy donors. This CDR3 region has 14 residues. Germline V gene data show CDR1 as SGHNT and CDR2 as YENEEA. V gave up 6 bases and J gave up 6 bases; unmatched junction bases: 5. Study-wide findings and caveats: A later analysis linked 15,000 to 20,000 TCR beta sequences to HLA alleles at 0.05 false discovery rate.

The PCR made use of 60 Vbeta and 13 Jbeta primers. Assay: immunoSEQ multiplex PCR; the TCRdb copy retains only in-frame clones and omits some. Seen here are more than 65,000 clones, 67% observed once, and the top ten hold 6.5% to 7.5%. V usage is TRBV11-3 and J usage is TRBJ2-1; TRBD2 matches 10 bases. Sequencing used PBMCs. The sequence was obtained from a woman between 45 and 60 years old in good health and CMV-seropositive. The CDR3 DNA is TGTGCCAGCAGAACTAGCGGGGAAGGCAATGAGCAGTTCTTC. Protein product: CASRTSGEGNEQFF.